This T cell receptor beta chain was profiled in a study of blood T cell repertoires in COVID-19. Background on the study: In each case, the material was cDNA or gDNA derived from T cells, B-cell-depleted T cells, or PBMCs.

The CDR3 sequence is 15 residues long. The germline gives CDR1 SGHRS, CDR2 YFSETQ. V dropped 0 bases and J dropped 4 bases, with 11 bases sitting between them. This table comes from immunoSEQ multiplex PCR, and its TCRdb copy is limited to in-frame clones, with some not included. The data show 60,000 to 65,000 clones, roughly 80% seen once. The source material was peripheral blood. The chain employs TRBV5-1 and TRBJ1-3; D may be TRBD1 (6 bases). This receptor was obtained from a woman older than 75 with active or convalescent COVID-19. The CDR3 is CASSLDGGQGNTIYF. The CDR3 DNA sequence: TGCGCCAGCAGCTTGGACGGGGGGCAAGGAAACACCATATATTTT.